Listed here are 3 T cell receptor beta chains from one sample, sequenced in a study of CD8+CD57+ T cells in acquired aplastic anemia. The study profiled TCR beta VDJ and CDR3 using genomic DNA as template. TCRdb re-analysed the reads in MiXCR, keeping a single row per CDR3 protein. There are about 160,000 distinct CDR3 sequences in the sample; around 45% occur only once, and 1.1% lies in the top ten. Sequenced sample: sorted CD4+, CD8+, or CD8+CD57+ T cells (not recorded which) from PBMCs. These receptors originate from a human donor in good health.

This clonotype was counted many times. This chain joins TRBV5-1 and TRBJ1-5, with 10 bases identical to TRBD1. The V gene's germline CDR1 is SGHRS and CDR2 YFSETQ. The CDR3 runs 15 residues. Germline trimming cut 5 bases from V and 7 bases from J; bases unmatched to any gene: 9. In DNA, the CDR3 is TGCGCCAGCAGTCCGGACGACAGGGGGCTCCAGCCCCAGCATTTT. Its translation: CASSPDDRGLQPQHF.

V is TRBV2 and J is TRBJ1-4, with D uncertain. V lost 3 bases, J lost 8 bases, and 19 bases lay in between. This CDR3 region has 16 residues. CDR1 and CDR2 (germline): SNHLY, FYNNEI. The DNA for the CDR3 is TGTGCCAGCAGTGAGTTTTCCAACCGTAGAGACGAAAAACTGTTTTTT. This encodes CASSEFSNRRDEKLFF.

Concerning this clonotype: This CDR3 fails to terminate in the conserved phenylalanine or tryptophan, so it likely reflects a read error. The chain uses TRBV5-1 and TRBJ2-7; D ambiguous. This CDR3 is 13 amino acids long. V dropped 4 bases and J dropped 4 bases, with 12 bases sitting between them. Germline loops: CDR1 SGHRS, CDR2 YFSETQ. The CDR3 DNA reads as TGCGCCAGCAGCCTACTCCAGGAGTACGAGCAGTACCTC. The encoded protein is CASSLLQEYEQYL.